This entry lists 18 T cell receptor beta chains sequenced from one sample in a study of shared clonotypes between healthy human individuals. Sequencing used immunoSEQ multiplex PCR; TCRdb keeps in-frame clones, though not all of them. The sample contains around 700,000 clones, less than 80% of which appear only once. The sample taken for sequencing was memory CD4+ T cells sorted from blood. The sample's subset: CD45RA-negative fraction. Receptors originate from a woman under 40 in good health.

This sequence joins TRBV5-1 and TRBJ1-2; D is ambiguous. Trimming pared 4 bases from V and 4 bases from J, leaving 20 bases between. CDR1 and CDR2 from the germline V gene are SGHRS and YFSETQ. The CDR3 consists of 16 residues. In DNA form, the CDR3 reads TGCGCCAGCAGCCAGGTCCAAGCAACCTCGGGCTATGGCTACACCTTC. It translates to CASSQVQATSGYGYTF.

J is TRBJ2-1 and V is TRBV6-1; no reliable D call. CDR3 length equals 13 residues. Germline V gene data show CDR1 as MNHNS and CDR2 as SASEGT. V was shortened by 5 bases and J by 5 bases, with 10 bases between the two germline ends. Here the CDR3 reads CASSSSIDNEQFF. The CDR3 DNA sequence: TGTGCCAGCAGTAGTTCCATCGACAATGAGCAGTTCTTC.

This chain uses TRBV14 with TRBJ2-5, with D uncertain. This CDR3 is 11 amino acids long. V was trimmed by 3 bases and J by 7 bases, leaving 6 bases between them. In germline, CDR1 is SGHDN, CDR2 FVKESK. The CDR3 protein is CASSQFGTQYF. The CDR3 coding sequence is TGTGCCAGCAGCCAGTTCGGGACCCAGTACTTC.

The chain has TRBV30 and TRBJ2-2, with 10 bases fitting TRBD1. The CDR3 runs 18 residues. The germline V gene encodes CDR1 GTSNPN and CDR2 SVGIG (reference sequence). V lost 7 bases to trimming and J lost 1 base; unmatched junction nucleotides: 15. Written as DNA, the CDR3 is TGTGCCTCGATGGGACAGGGGTCCCCCATCGAGAACACCGGGGAGCTGTTTTTT. Its protein is CASMGQGSPIENTGELFF.

This clone has just a few counts. The chain joins TRBV19 to TRBJ1-4; weak D call: TRBD1 (6 bases). V was clipped by 4 bases and J by 2 bases, with 17 bases between them. Germline V gene lookup returns CDR1 LNHDA and CDR2 SQIVND (reference sequence). The CDR3 runs to 17 residues. The CDR3 sequence: CASSNRDTRLTNEKLFF. Written as DNA, the CDR3 is TGTGCCAGTAGTAACCGGGACACCCGGCTGACTAATGAAAAACTGTTTTTT.

This sequence joins TRBV6-1 and TRBJ1-4; D might be TRBD1 (5 bases). From germline, CDR1 is MNHNS and CDR2 SASEGT. This CDR3 region has 17 residues. V lost 4 bases and J lost 1, with 16 bases in between. The CDR3 is CASSALWQGGTNEKLFF. In nucleotides, the CDR3 is TGTGCCAGCAGTGCTTTGTGGCAGGGAGGAACTAATGAAAAACTGTTTTTT.

The CDR3 spells CASSIVGMASGSDEQYF. DNA of the CDR3: TGTGCCAGTAGTATAGTAGGGATGGCTAGCGGGAGCGACGAGCAGTACTTC. This chain links TRBV19 with TRBJ2-7; the match to TRBD2 covers 10 bases. Per germline, CDR1 LNHDA and CDR2 SQIVND (reference sequence). CDR3 length equals 17 residues. Trimming removed 1 base from V and 5 bases from J; junction bases left unmatched: 11. The full variable domain, with the rest looked up from reference TRBV19 and TRBJ2-7, is DGGITQSPKYLFRKEGQNVTLSCEQNLNHDAMYWYRQDPGQGLRLIYYSQIVNDFQKGDIAEGYSVSREKKESFPLTVTSAQKNPTAFYLCASSIVGMASGSDEQYFGPGTRLTVT.

About this clone itself: In the same sample, other DNA sequences code for this CDR3. The J gene is TRBJ2-3, the V gene TRBV5-4; 11 bases fit TRBD2. This CDR3 has 16 residues. The germline CDR1 and CDR2 sequences are SGHNT and YYREEE (reference sequence). V lost 2 bases, J lost 2 bases, and 4 bases stayed unmatched. CDR3 nucleotides: TGTGCCAGCAGCTTCCGACTAGCGGGAACCACAGATACGCAGTATTTT. The encoded protein is CASSFRLAGTTDTQYF.

This clone was detected only once. For the CDR3, the DNA is TGTGCCAGCAGTGTGCAGGCTCCCCTGAATCAGCCCCAGCATTTT. As protein: CASSVQAPLNQPQHF. The V and J genes are TRBV28 and TRBJ1-5; no clear D. V dropped 5 bases and J dropped 4 bases, with 15 bases sitting between them. Germline-derived CDR1 and CDR2 are MDHEN and SYDVKM. This CDR3 has 15 amino acids.

This clone was counted once. The chain recombines TRBV7-8 with TRBJ2-5; D is unclear. From germline, CDR1 is SGHVS and CDR2 FQNEAQ. V lost 1 base and J 7 bases, leaving 13 bases between the germline ends. The CDR3 is made up of 14 amino acids. The CDR3 nucleotides read TGTGCCAGCAGCTTAGGAGTGCGAGATGGGACCCAGTACTTC. Its translation is CASSLGVRDGTQYF.

J is TRBJ2-1 and V is TRBV7-5; TRBD2 reflects the table's D call only, with no check against the DNA. TRBV7-5 is termed a pseudogene. The CDR3 is made up of 18 amino acids. The CDR3 nucleotides are TGTGTCAGAAGCCCCGAGGGTAGCGGGAGGGTGGTGGTCAATGAGCAGTTCTTC. This gives the protein CVRSPEGSGRVVVNEQFF.

The V and J genes are TRBV29-1 and TRBJ2-1, with D maybe TRBD2 (7 bases). The germline V gene has CDR1 SQVTM and CDR2 ANQGSEA. V was shortened by 6 bases and J by 2 bases, with 20 bases between the two germline ends. CDR3 length: 16 residues. As DNA, the CDR3 is TGCAGCGTCCCTAGGGGGGGGCAGGATCCCTACAATGAGCAGTTCTTC. It encodes CSVPRGGQDPYNEQFF.

This chain's CDR3 is CASRSGTSGNGVYEQYF. Here the CDR3 DNA reads TGCGCCAGCAGATCCGGGACTAGCGGGAATGGTGTCTACGAGCAGTACTTC. The chain has TRBV5-1 and TRBJ2-7; 13 bases line up with TRBD2. CDR3 length equals 17 residues. V lost 5 bases to trimming and J lost 3 bases; unmatched junction nucleotides: 11. The germline V gene encodes CDR1 SGHRS and CDR2 YFSETQ.

The chain employs TRBV18 and TRBJ2-7; either TRBD1 or TRBD2 may supply D (5 bases each). This CDR3 region has 19 residues. Germline CDR1 KGHSH, CDR2 LQKENI. Trimming cost V 0 bases and J 2 bases, with 23 bases left between them. In DNA, the CDR3 is TGTGCCAGCTCACCACCGGTGGGGACGAGCGGTGGAGGACCCTACGAGCAGTACTTC. The encoded protein is CASSPPVGTSGGGPYEQYF.

This chain joins TRBV7-9 and TRBJ2-7; 10 positions match TRBD1. V lost 4 bases and J lost 7; bases outside the gene matches: 10. Germline V gives CDR1 SEHNR, CDR2 FQNEAQ (reference sequence). There are 15 residues in the CDR3. The CDR3 sequence: CASSSTGTGDREQYF. For the CDR3, the DNA is TGTGCCAGCAGCTCCACCGGGACAGGGGATAGGGAGCAGTACTTC.

This clone was picked up one time. This chain joins TRBV5-5 and TRBJ1-1; D remains unclear. Trimming took off 4 bases at V and 1 base at J, with 5 bases between the two ends. The CDR3 consists of 12 residues. The germline gives CDR1 SGHKS, CDR2 YYEKEE (reference sequence). The CDR3 protein is CASSQTNTEAFF. The CDR3 DNA is TGTGCCAGCAGCCAAACGAACACTGAAGCTTTCTTT.

This clone was counted a few times. The J gene is TRBJ1-1, the V gene TRBV18; D call uncertain. In germline, CDR1 is KGHSH, CDR2 LQKENI. V shed 3 bases and J shed 0 bases, with 8 bases lying between them. The CDR3 is made up of 14 amino acids. CDR3 DNA: TGTGCCAGCTCACCCGAGAATATGAACACTGAAGCTTTCTTT. Protein product: CASSPENMNTEAFF. Based on the CDR3 plus reference TRBV18 and TRBJ1-1, the full variable domain is NAGVMQNPRHLVRRRGQEARLRCSPMKGHSHVYWYRQLPEEGLKFMVYLQKENIIDESGMPKERFSAEFPKEGPSILRIQQVVRGDSAAYFCASSPENMNTEAFFGQGTRLTVV.

This clone has a handful of counts. This sequence joins TRBV7-2 and TRBJ1-1; no firm D call. The ends were cut back, 5 bases at V and 6 bases at J, with 13 bases in the middle. Germline CDR1 reads SGHTA; CDR2 reads FQGNSA. The CDR3 covers 13 residues. The CDR3 loop is CASSSYGIAEAFF. DNA of the CDR3: TGTGCCAGCAGCAGCTATGGTATTGCTGAAGCTTTCTTT.